These T cell receptor beta chains were read from a single sample in a study of T cells in Graves' hyperthyroidism and ophthalmopathy. MiXCR, applied by TCRdb to the multiplex PCR reads, yields one record per CDR3 protein. The repertoire holds about 350,000 distinct CDR3 sequences, with over 15% as singletons. Sequenced input: blood. The receptors were sampled from a woman in her thirties or forties with Graves' ophthalmopathy. The CDR3 runs from the conserved cysteine through the conserved F or W. Each record gives: J gene, V gene, CDR3 protein.

j_call: TRBJ2-7; v_call: TRBV20-1; cdr3_aa: CSANSGQAYEQYF
j_call: TRBJ2-7; v_call: TRBV6-2/TRBV6-3; cdr3_aa: CASSGVPPGQDEQYF
j_call: TRBJ2-4; v_call: TRBV7-2; cdr3_aa: CASSIHRLVGKNIQYF
j_call: TRBJ2-1; v_call: TRBV7-8; cdr3_aa: CASSLSTPRGLEQFF
j_call: TRBJ2-7; v_call: TRBV11-2; cdr3_aa: CASRSLAGGPYEQYF
j_call: TRBJ1-5; v_call: TRBV28; cdr3_aa: CASISSDQPQLF
j_call: TRBJ2-5; v_call: TRBV24-1; cdr3_aa: CATSGAAGGGETQYF
j_call: TRBJ1-5; v_call: TRBV28; cdr3_aa: CASQTGQGKGWPQHF
j_call: TRBJ2-7; v_call: TRBV19; cdr3_aa: CASGDGLEQYF
j_call: TRBJ2-2; v_call: TRBV9; cdr3_aa: CASSVGGTVMSGELFF
j_call: TRBJ1-2; v_call: TRBV30; cdr3_aa: CAWRTQNYGYTF
j_call: TRBJ2-7; v_call: TRBV6-1; cdr3_aa: CASSEFTGIGKQYF
j_call: TRBJ2-7; v_call: TRBV5-6; cdr3_aa: CASSVPTSGSYEQYF
j_call: TRBJ2-5; v_call: TRBV6-1; cdr3_aa: CASSGGLVVETQYF
j_call: TRBJ2-7; v_call: TRBV9; cdr3_aa: CASSVRGIDNEQYF
j_call: TRBJ1-1; v_call: TRBV6-1; cdr3_aa: CASSRDRGSEAFF
j_call: TRBJ2-7; v_call: TRBV5-1; cdr3_aa: CASSFEAGRAYEQYF
j_call: TRBJ1-2; v_call: TRBV28; cdr3_aa: CASQSNYGYTF
j_call: TRBJ2-2; v_call: TRBV7-8; cdr3_aa: CASSQRRLADSTGELFF
j_call: TRBJ2-7; v_call: TRBV11-2; cdr3_aa: CASRPAFGTEAYERYF
j_call: TRBJ1-1; v_call: TRBV6-1; cdr3_aa: CASSVSGKNTEAFF
j_call: TRBJ2-7; v_call: TRBV15; cdr3_aa: CATSREGGTGGYEQYF
j_call: TRBJ2-5; v_call: TRBV2; cdr3_aa: CASSLLGTGEQTQYF
j_call: TRBJ2-5; v_call: TRBV12-3/TRBV12-4; cdr3_aa: CASRNRQGGETQYF
j_call: TRBJ2-2; v_call: TRBV9; cdr3_aa: CASTPGTSGNSYTGELFF
j_call: TRBJ1-2; v_call: TRBV30; cdr3_aa: CAWSRTQAFYGYTF
j_call: TRBJ2-2; v_call: TRBV12-3/TRBV12-4; cdr3_aa: CASSLRGQGTGELFF
j_call: TRBJ2-6; v_call: TRBV19; cdr3_aa: CASSIGLQGANVLTF
j_call: TRBJ2-2; v_call: TRBV20-1; cdr3_aa: CSARDVLAGDTGELFF
j_call: TRBJ2-2; v_call: TRBV19; cdr3_aa: CASSTRRAVAGELFF
j_call: TRBJ1-5; v_call: TRBV11-2; cdr3_aa: CASRAQGQPQHF
j_call: TRBJ1-1; v_call: TRBV28; cdr3_aa: CASLSGGTEAFF
j_call: TRBJ2-5; v_call: TRBV28; cdr3_aa: CASSSPKAQETQYF
j_call: TRBJ2-5; v_call: TRBV28; cdr3_aa: CASNLIDMWRSPQEIQYF
j_call: TRBJ1-2; v_call: TRBV6-5; cdr3_aa: CASGRSGGVYGYTF
j_call: TRBJ1-1; v_call: TRBV30; cdr3_aa: CAWSQNMNTEAFF
j_call: TRBJ1-5; v_call: TRBV12-3/TRBV12-4; cdr3_aa: CASKGTGGGQPQHF
j_call: TRBJ1-1; v_call: TRBV6-2/TRBV6-3; cdr3_aa: CASSYNEGGLNTEAFF
j_call: TRBJ1-6; v_call: TRBV4-1; cdr3_aa: CASSQEAQGNSPLHF
j_call: TRBJ2-7; v_call: TRBV7-2; cdr3_aa: CASSLGRTGQGYEQYF
j_call: TRBJ2-4; v_call: TRBV11-1; cdr3_aa: CASSPTPTGTLAKNIQYF
j_call: TRBJ1-2; v_call: TRBV19; cdr3_aa: CASSATGDYGYTF
j_call: TRBJ1-1; v_call: TRBV28; cdr3_aa: CASSFSLNSPENTEAFF
j_call: TRBJ1-1; v_call: TRBV6-5; cdr3_aa: CASSYSRAVNTEAFF
j_call: TRBJ2-1; v_call: TRBV19; cdr3_aa: CASKKQGTYNEQFF
j_call: TRBJ1-1; v_call: TRBV7-6; cdr3_aa: CASSLATASTEAFF
j_call: TRBJ2-7; v_call: TRBV5-5; cdr3_aa: CASSLVGDGNSYEQYF
j_call: TRBJ1-2; v_call: TRBV12-3/TRBV12-4; cdr3_aa: CASSLRVRTYGYTF
j_call: TRBJ2-7; v_call: TRBV7-9; cdr3_aa: CASSHKTGATYEQYF
j_call: TRBJ1-1; v_call: TRBV6-1; cdr3_aa: CASRDRGNVNTEAFF
j_call: TRBJ1-2; v_call: TRBV28; cdr3_aa: CASSSSGTGNYGYTF
j_call: TRBJ1-5; v_call: TRBV3-1; cdr3_aa: CASSQDSSAGGNQPQHF